Listed here is a single T cell receptor beta chain. The CDR3 is 13 amino acids. Germline loops: CDR1 SGHDT, CDR2 YYEEEE. Trimming pared 4 bases from V and 2 bases from J, leaving 8 bases between. Some clones are missing from TCRdb's copy, which holds only in-frame ones; the method was immunoSEQ multiplex PCR. The sample contains 300,000 to 350,000 clones, 85% to 90% of which appear only once. This sample stems from a study of blood T cell repertoires in COVID-19. V is TRBV5-6 and J is TRBJ2-3; D is undetermined. The sequence derives from a woman in her thirties or forties with COVID-19, enrolled during active disease. Sequencing input: peripheral blood. For the CDR3, the DNA is TGTGCCAGCAGCACACAGAACACAGATACGCAGTATTTT. This gives the protein CASSTQNTDTQYF. Filled out from reference TRBV5-6 and TRBJ2-3, the complete variable domain reads DAGVTQSPTHLIKTRGQQVTLRCSPKSGHDTVSWYQQALGQGPQFIFQYYEEEERQRGNFPDRFSGHQFPNYSSELNVNALLLGDSALYLCASSTQNTDTQYFGPGTRLTVL.